The 5 T cell receptor beta chains given below trace back to one sample, sequenced in a study of spatial heterogeneity in lung cancer. Via MiXCR, TCRdb re-called the 5' RACE reads, giving one row per CDR3 protein. The repertoire holds approximately 39,000 distinct CDR3 sequences, with 5.8% as singletons. Stated time point: sample taken at primary tumor resection. From tumor, nontumor lung or frozen PBMC, whole RNA was taken unsorted for sequencing. Sample: PBMCs, taken at surgery. The receptors here all came from a male donor with early-stage non-small cell lung cancer.

The chain couples TRBV19 to TRBJ1-2; tentatively, D is TRBD1 (5 bases). CDR3 length: 14 amino acids. The V end was cut by 2 bases, the J end by 4 bases, with 11 bases between. Germline lookup yields CDR1 LNHDA and CDR2 SQIVND (reference sequence). As DNA, the CDR3 is TGTGCCAGTAGTATAAAAGGGACGGGCTATGGCTACACCTTC. It encodes CASSIKGTGYGYTF.

This clonotype was picked up many times. The chain links TRBV20-1 to TRBJ1-5; the D gene is possibly TRBD1 (5 bases). V lost 7 bases and J lost 5, with 18 bases in between. The CDR3 runs 14 residues. Germline V gene data show CDR1 as DFQATT and CDR2 as SNEGSKA (reference sequence). In DNA, the CDR3 is TGCAGTGTCAGTGAAGACAGAACTTATCAGCCCCAGCATTTT. The encoded protein is CSVSEDRTYQPQHF.

This clonotype showed up many times. V gene TRBV6-5 combines with J gene TRBJ2-7; 10 bases are shared with TRBD1. Unmatched junction bases numbered 4, after V lost 4 bases and J lost 4 bases. This CDR3 has 14 residues. CDR1 and CDR2 from the germline V gene are MNHEY and SVGAGI. Here the CDR3 DNA reads TGTGCCAGCAGTTTCGACAGGGGGCATTACGAGCAGTACTTC. This codes for CASSFDRGHYEQYF.

This clonotype was observed a handful of times. The rearrangement links TRBV28 to TRBJ2-3; 10 nucleotides agree with TRBD2. This CDR3 region has 18 residues. J gave up 2 bases and V 3 bases, and 11 bases lay outside the gene matches. The germline gives CDR1 MDHEN, CDR2 SYDVKM. For the CDR3, the DNA is TGTGCCAGCAGTTTTCCCCCTTCTAGCGGGGGATCCACAGATACGCAGTATTTT. This translates into CASSFPPSSGGSTDTQYF.

This clonotype showed up just a few times. V usage is TRBV12-3 or TRBV12-4 and J usage is TRBJ1-6, with 8 bases matching TRBD1. The CDR3 has 13 amino acids. After removal of 4 bases from V and 7 bases from J, the junction contained 0 bases not matched to a gene. As DNA, the CDR3 is TGTGCCAGCAGTTACAGGGGGAATTCACCCCTCCACTTT. It translates to CASSYRGNSPLHF.